The 28 T cell receptor beta chains below were found in one sample sequenced in a study of CD8+ T cells in alopecia areata. It was cDNA, reverse transcribed from extracted RNA, that served as the sequencing template. The method was immunoSEQ multiplex PCR; TCRdb's version includes in-frame clones alone and lacks a portion of them. The profile shows 75,000 to 100,000 clones, less than 50% of them singletons. Source material: CD4+ T cells sorted from blood. These receptor sequences come from a human donor with alopecia areata.

The V call is TRBV5-6, the J call TRBJ2-1; no clear D gene. V lost 6 bases, J lost 2 bases, and 6 bases lay in between. The CDR3 runs 12 residues. Germline V lookup: CDR1 SGHDT, CDR2 YYEEEE. The CDR3 coding sequence is TGTGCCAGCACCCAAACCTACAATGAGCAGTTCTTC. It encodes CASTQTYNEQFF.

The table lists this clone with a few counts. This chain links TRBV29-1 with TRBJ2-1; 12 nucleotides align to TRBD2. The J segment lost 6 bases and the V segment lost 7 bases, leaving 25 bases of the junction unmatched. Germline CDR1 is SQVTM and CDR2 is ANQGSEA. The CDR3 length is 20 residues. CDR3 sequence (DNA): TGCAGCGCCTCCAAATTGGGGCTAGCGGGGGGGACAATCCAGGGCAATGAGCAGTTCTTC. Protein sequence: CSASKLGLAGGTIQGNEQFF.

The chain employs TRBV7-6 and TRBJ2-5, with D perhaps assigned TRBD1 or TRBD2 (6 bases each). Germline V gene lookup returns CDR1 SGHVS and CDR2 FNYEAQ. This CDR3 contains 16 residues. V was pared by 0 bases and J by 8 bases, with 19 bases between. This CDR3 reads CASSLARDKGIGTQYF. The CDR3 coding sequence is TGTGCCAGCAGCTTAGCGCGGGACAAGGGGATAGGAACCCAGTACTTC.

Points on this clone: This sample also contains other DNA sequences that code for the same CDR3. V and J are TRBV28 and TRBJ1-2; D is uncertain. CDR1 MDHEN and CDR2 SYDVKM come from the germline V gene. V was cut by 8 bases and J by 8 bases, with 12 bases left in between. The CDR3 is 11 residues long. The DNA for the CDR3 is TGTGCCAGCTTTTCGGGGAGCGGCTACACCTTC. Translated, it gives CASFSGSGYTF.

This clone was found once. The rearrangement uses TRBV6-5 and TRBJ1-1, with D unclear. Looked up from germline, CDR1 is MNHEY and CDR2 is SVGAGI. The CDR3 runs to 11 residues. Trimming removed 4 bases from V and 7 bases from J, with 7 bases in between. CDR3 DNA sequence: TGTGCCAGCAGTTCCTTTGGTGAAGCTTTCTTT. Its protein product is CASSSFGEAFF.

This chain connects TRBV11-2 to TRBJ2-3; no definite D call. Germline loops: CDR1 SGHAT, CDR2 FQNNGV. The CDR3 length is 13 residues. V dropped 5 bases and J dropped 6 bases, with 12 bases sitting between them. The CDR3 region has the DNA TGTGCCAGCAGCCCACCGTCGAAGGATACGCAGTATTTT. Protein sequence: CASSPPSKDTQYF.

This clone has only a few counts. V usage is TRBV9 and J usage is TRBJ2-5, with TRBD1 identical over 10 bases. The CDR3 sequence is 16 residues long. The V gene end was trimmed by 1 base and the J gene end by 4 bases; junction bases not matched to a gene: 7. Germline CDR1 and CDR2: SGDLS and YYNGEE. The CDR3 loop is CASSVSGDRGLETQYF. Written as DNA, the CDR3 is TGTGCCAGCAGCGTATCAGGGGACAGGGGTCTAGAGACCCAGTACTTC.

This clone was seen a handful of times. The chain uses TRBV7-2 and TRBJ2-7; TRBD2 agrees at 7 bases. Looked up from germline, CDR1 is SGHTA and CDR2 is FQGNSA. This CDR3 has 14 residues. With V trimmed by 0 bases and J by 7 bases, 6 bases remained unmatched. The CDR3 nucleotides are TGTGCCAGCAGCTTAGCGCTTAGGGAGGGTGAGCAGTACTTC. Protein: CASSLALREGEQYF.

This clone has a handful of counts. The rearrangement uses TRBV5-6 and TRBJ2-5, with a possible D match to TRBD2 (6 bases). The V gene lost 3 bases and the J gene lost 3 bases, with 18 bases spanning the gap. The CDR3 sequence is 16 residues long. Germline V lookup: CDR1 SGHDT, CDR2 YYEEEE. DNA for the CDR3: TGTGCCAGCAGCTCACCTCGACTAGGAGGAAAAGAGACCCAGTACTTC. Translation gives CASSSPRLGGKETQYF. Looking up the rest from reference TRBV5-6 and TRBJ2-5 gives the full variable domain: DAGVTQSPTHLIKTRGQQVTLRCSPKSGHDTVSWYQQALGQGPQFIFQYYEEEERQRGNFPDRFSGHQFPNYSSELNVNALLLGDSALYLCASSSPRLGGKETQYFGPGTRLLVL.

The rearrangement joins TRBV29-1 to TRBJ2-7; 11 bases are shared with TRBD1. The germline CDR1 and CDR2 sequences are SQVTM and ANQGSEA. The length of the CDR3 is 14 residues. The ends lost 2 bases at V and 5 bases at J; junction bases unmatched: 5. This CDR3 reads CSVEKGQGADEQYF. The CDR3 DNA reads as TGCAGCGTTGAAAAAGGACAGGGGGCTGACGAGCAGTACTTC.

There are a few counts of this clone. The chain recombines TRBV29-1 with TRBJ2-1, with a weak D call TRBD2 (6 bases). This CDR3 contains 14 residues. Germline values: CDR1 SQVTM, CDR2 ANQGSEA. The V end was cut by 2 bases, the J end by 7 bases, with 15 bases between. Written as DNA, the CDR3 is TGCAGCGTTGAACGGGGGTATGTGGGGAATGAGCAGTTCTTC. Protein sequence: CSVERGYVGNEQFF.

The CDR3 is CSVLTGGSYEQYF. The CDR3 DNA follows: TGCAGCGTTCTGACAGGGGGCTCATACGAGCAGTACTTC. V gene TRBV29-1 combines with J gene TRBJ2-7; 10 bases line up with TRBD1. Germline V gene sequence: CDR1 SQVTM, CDR2 ANQGSEA. The CDR3 extends over 13 amino acids. V shed 5 bases and J 4 bases; nucleotides not matched to a gene: 5.

V gene TRBV2 combines with J gene TRBJ2-6; D possibly corresponds to TRBD2 (6 bases). The CDR3 runs 15 residues. Trimming removed 7 bases from V and 3 bases from J, with 13 bases in between. Germline assignment: CDR1 SNHLY and CDR2 FYNNEI. Here the CDR3 reads CASTQTSSGANVLTF. CDR3 coding DNA: TGTGCCAGCACTCAGACTAGTAGTGGGGCCAACGTCCTGACTTTC.

This clone was observed a handful of times. The chain joins TRBV2 to TRBJ2-1; tentative D call: TRBD1 (5 bases). The CDR3 has 15 residues. The germline V gene encodes CDR1 SNHLY and CDR2 FYNNEI. V lost 4 bases and J lost 2, with 12 bases in between. CDR3 loop: CASSATAGAYNEQFF. The CDR3 DNA is TGTGCCAGCAGTGCGACAGCCGGCGCCTACAATGAGCAGTTCTTC. The full variable domain, in which reference TRBV2 and TRBJ2-1 provide the parts outside the CDR3, is EPEVTQTPSHQVTQMGQEVILRCVPISNHLYFYWYRQILGQKVEFLVSFYNNEISEKSEIFDDQFSVERPDGSNFTLKIRSTKLEDSAMYFCASSATAGAYNEQFFGPGTRLTVL.

This clone has just a few counts. The rearrangement joins TRBV5-1 to TRBJ2-7; D may correspond to TRBD1 or TRBD2 (5 bases each). The V end was cut by 5 bases, the J end by 6 bases, with 33 bases between. The CDR3 extends over 19 amino acids. CDR1 and CDR2 (germline): SGHRS, YFSETQ. The CDR3 region is CASSFGQGMERTWTPEQYF. The CDR3 DNA reads as TGCGCCAGCAGTTTCGGGCAGGGTATGGAGCGGACCTGGACGCCCGAGCAGTACTTC.

This clone was observed a handful of times. This chain joins TRBV7-2 and TRBJ2-3, with no clear D. Trimming left V 6 bases short and J 6 bases short, with 13 bases between. Germline lookup yields CDR1 SGHTA and CDR2 FQGNSA. This CDR3 comprises 13 residues. CDR3 DNA sequence: TGTGCCAGCAGGGTTCAGGCTCGGGATACGCAGTATTTT. Translating it yields CASRVQARDTQYF.

This clone was counted between two and nine times. This sequence joins TRBV4-1 and TRBJ1-2, with D possibly matching TRBD1 (6 bases). Germline CDR1 is MGHRA and CDR2 is YSYEKL. V was trimmed by 4 bases and J by 3 bases, leaving 9 bases between them. The CDR3 loop spans 13 amino acids. The CDR3, as DNA: TGCGCCAGCAGCCCGGACAGCTACTATGGCTACACCTTC. This translates into CASSPDSYYGYTF.

As DNA, the CDR3 is TGTGCCAGCAGCTTTTCTCTCCAGGACTACGAGCAGTACTTC. Amino acids: CASSFSLQDYEQYF. The chain uses TRBV7-2 and TRBJ2-7; unclear D gene. The germline V gene encodes CDR1 SGHTA and CDR2 FQGNSA. This CDR3 has 14 residues. Trimming stripped 3 bases from V and 3 bases from J, with 12 bases between.

This chain connects TRBV29-1 to TRBJ1-1, with D possibly being TRBD1 (5 bases). Germline loops: CDR1 SQVTM, CDR2 ANQGSEA. The CDR3 sequence is 12 residues long. Trimming removed 4 bases at V and 4 bases at J, with 10 bases between. The CDR3 nucleotides read TGCAGCGTTGGAGAGGGGCCCACTGAAGCTTTCTTT. Translating gives CSVGEGPTEAFF. Full variable domain (missing parts from reference TRBV29-1 and TRBJ1-1): SAVISQKPSRDICQRGTSLTIQCQVDSQVTMMFWYRQQPGQSLTLIATANQGSEATYESGFVIDKFPISRPNLTFSTLTVSNMSPEDSSIYLCSVGEGPTEAFFGQGTRLTVV.

This chain joins TRBV6-5 and TRBJ2-5; the D is unclear. From germline, CDR1 is MNHEY and CDR2 SVGAGI. The CDR3 is made up of 12 amino acids. The V gene lost 2 bases and the J gene lost 4 bases, with 5 bases spanning the gap. The CDR3 is CASSYTGETQYF. DNA of the CDR3: TGTGCCAGCAGTTACACGGGAGAGACCCAGTACTTC.

The rearrangement joins TRBV2 to TRBJ2-2; 9 bases map to TRBD2. CDR1 is SNHLY and CDR2 is FYNNEI in the germline V gene. CDR3 length equals 14 residues. V shed 7 bases and J 6 bases; nucleotides not matched to a gene: 6. The CDR3 DNA follows: TGTGCCAGCATTTTAGCGGGAGCGGCCGGGGAGCTGTTTTTT. Its protein product is CASILAGAAGELFF.

V usage is TRBV30 and J usage is TRBJ2-3; 7 nucleotides match TRBD2. This CDR3 contains 14 residues. The V gene end was trimmed by 8 bases and the J gene end by 6 bases; junction bases not matched to a gene: 14. Per germline, CDR1 GTSNPN and CDR2 SVGIG (reference sequence). This CDR3 is CATRWAGVMDTQYF. In nucleotides, the CDR3 is TGTGCCACCCGCTGGGCGGGAGTTATGGATACGCAGTATTTT. The variable domain in full, completed from reference TRBV30 and TRBJ2-3, reads SQTIHQWPATLVQPVGSPLSLECTVEGTSNPNLYWYRQAAGRGLQLLFYSVGIGQISSEVPQNLSASRPQDRQFILSSKKLLLSDSGFYLCATRWAGVMDTQYFGPGTRLTVL.

The V and J genes are TRBV9 and TRBJ1-2, with D unclear. From germline, CDR1 is SGDLS and CDR2 YYNGEE. The CDR3 has 15 residues. V gave up 3 bases and J gave up 4 bases, with 16 bases separating them. CDR3 residues: CASSEAKTKAYGYTF. CDR3 bases: TGTGCCAGCAGCGAAGCAAAGACCAAGGCCTATGGCTACACCTTC.

This clone was detected only a few times. The chain uses TRBV6-1 and TRBJ2-7; no reliable D call. Germline loops: CDR1 MNHNS, CDR2 SASEGT. This CDR3 contains 13 residues. Trimming stripped 8 bases from V and 6 bases from J, with 17 bases between. The CDR3 reads CASSVIAGPEQYF. The CDR3 DNA follows: TGTGCCAGCTCTGTCATAGCCGGGCCCGAGCAGTACTTC.

The CDR3 coding sequence is TGTGCCAGCAGCAAGAACTTCGGGAGCTCCTACGAGCAGTACTTC. Its protein product is CASSKNFGSSYEQYF. The V call is TRBV7-2, the J call TRBJ2-7, with a tentative D call TRBD2 (6 bases). In germline, CDR1 is SGHTA, CDR2 FQGNSA. The CDR3 runs 15 residues. V was trimmed by 5 bases and J by 0 bases, leaving 14 bases between them.

The chain is built from TRBV6-6 and TRBJ2-5; a possible D gene is TRBD1 (6 bases). V was shortened by 6 bases and J by 2 bases, with 16 bases between the two germline ends. This CDR3 is built from 15 residues. Germline values: CDR1 MNHNY, CDR2 SVGAGI (reference sequence). CDR3 loop: CASSRTPGDQETQYF. The CDR3 nucleotides are TGTGCCAGCAGCCGCACCCCAGGGGATCAAGAGACCCAGTACTTC.

This clone was counted only a few times. This sequence joins TRBV10-3 and TRBJ2-1, with 10 bases that match TRBD2. J was trimmed by 1 base and V by 6 bases; bases with no gene match: 3. Germline CDR1 is ENHRY and CDR2 is SYGVKD. The CDR3 sequence is 15 residues long. This CDR3 reads CAISKLAGSYNEQFF. The DNA of the CDR3 is TGTGCCATCAGCAAACTAGCGGGGTCCTACAATGAGCAGTTCTTC.

This chain links TRBV5-6 with TRBJ2-1; D perhaps matches TRBD2 (6 bases). Germline CDR1 reads SGHDT; CDR2 reads YYEEEE. With 4 bases removed from V and 7 bases from J, the gap between germline ends came to 6 bases. The CDR3 is 11 amino acids. CDR3 protein: CASSGGNEQFF. The DNA of the CDR3 is TGTGCCAGCAGCGGGGGGAATGAGCAGTTCTTC.